The 16 T cell receptor beta chains listed next were all sequenced from one sample in a study of blood T cell repertoires in COVID-19. Repertoires were generated with immunoSEQ multiplex PCR, while TCRdb's copy carries only in-frame clones and drops some. The sample carries under 100,000 clones, around 90% recorded once. The sample taken for sequencing was peripheral blood. Source of these receptors: a woman aged 70-85 years with acute or convalescent COVID-19.

The chain is built from TRBV6-5 and TRBJ2-1; 10 nucleotides align to TRBD2. In germline, CDR1 is MNHEY, CDR2 SVGAGI. J gave up 8 bases and V 6 bases, and 10 bases lay outside the gene matches. The CDR3 extends over 15 amino acids. As DNA, the CDR3 is TGTGCCAGCAGCAAGCCAGCGGGAGGGTCCCATGAGCAGTTCTTC. Protein: CASSKPAGGSHEQFF.

V gene TRBV29-1 combines with J gene TRBJ1-2; D gene ambiguous. Germline V CDR1 and CDR2: SQVTM, ANQGSEA. Deletions cut 6 bases from V and 4 bases from J, with 12 bases between. The length of the CDR3 is 12 residues. The CDR3 sequence: CSVETVSYGYTF. CDR3 DNA sequence: TGCAGCGTGGAAACAGTTTCCTATGGCTACACCTTC.

In its sample, this clone was seen once. This chain joins TRBV2 and TRBJ2-7; D remains ambiguous. Germline V CDR1 and CDR2: SNHLY, FYNNEI. Trimming stripped 4 bases from V and 1 base from J, with 23 bases between. This CDR3 spans 18 amino acids. The chain's CDR3 is CASSVLSSAELLSYEQYV. As DNA, the CDR3 is TGTGCCAGCAGTGTATTATCATCCGCGGAATTACTATCCTACGAGCAGTACGTC.

This sequence joins TRBV11-2 and TRBJ1-6; D remains unclear. The V end was cut by 3 bases, the J end by 10 bases, with 13 bases between. The CDR3 contains 14 residues. Germline lookup yields CDR1 SGHAT and CDR2 FQNNGV. CDR3 in DNA: TGTGCCAGCAGCTTTGAGGCGGGAGTCTCACCCCTCCACTTT. Protein sequence: CASSFEAGVSPLHF.

V usage is TRBV2 and J usage is TRBJ2-2; 12 bases are shared with TRBD2. Germline values: CDR1 SNHLY, CDR2 FYNNEI. The CDR3 has 17 residues. V dropped 4 bases and J dropped 0; count of bases not matched to a gene: 3. Written as DNA, the CDR3 is TGTGCCAGCAGTGTTCTAGCGGGGGGGACGAACACCGGGGAGCTGTTTTTT. The encoded protein is CASSVLAGGTNTGELFF.

The chain employs TRBV19 and TRBJ1-2, with D unclear. There are 14 residues in the CDR3. Trimming took off 7 bases at V and 0 bases at J, with 12 bases between the two ends. Germline loops: CDR1 LNHDA, CDR2 SQIVND (reference sequence). Written as DNA, the CDR3 is TGTGCCAGTATGAGTACAGTAGCTAACTATGGCTACACCTTC. Residues: CASMSTVANYGYTF.

The rearrangement uses TRBV28 and TRBJ1-2; 8 bases map to TRBD1. Per germline, CDR1 MDHEN and CDR2 SYDVKM. The V and J ends lost 10 bases and 5 bases, in that order; junction bases with no gene match: 12. This CDR3 region has 14 residues. The CDR3 DNA reads TGTGCCACTCACCGGGACAGGATGATGTATGGCTACACCTTC. Translating gives CATHRDRMMYGYTF.

This clone has just one count. The genes are TRBV18 and TRBJ1-2, with a weak D call TRBD1 (6 bases). The V and J ends lost 6 bases and 5 bases respectively, with 19 bases between them. CDR1 is KGHSH, CDR2 LQKENI, per germline. CDR3 size: 15 residues. CDR3 sequence reads: CASSPDRTPGYGYTF. The CDR3 region has the DNA TGTGCCAGCTCGCCCGACAGGACCCCGGGGTATGGCTACACCTTC.

V is TRBV18 and J is TRBJ1-1, with D maybe TRBD1 (5 bases). Trimming took 2 bases from V and 0 from J, leaving 7 bases between them. CDR3 length: 14 residues. Germline V CDR1 and CDR2: KGHSH, LQKENI. The CDR3 DNA reads as TGTGCCAGCTCACCATCAGGGATGAACACTGAAGCTTTCTTT. It specifies CASSPSGMNTEAFF.

J is TRBJ1-5 and V is TRBV28; TRBD1 is a possible D gene (6 bases). CDR1 and CDR2 from the germline V gene are MDHEN and SYDVKM. The CDR3 covers 15 residues. Trimming stripped 6 bases from V and 0 bases from J, with 12 bases between. Here the CDR3 reads CASSNRDYSNQPQHF. Written as DNA, the CDR3 is TGTGCCAGCAGCAACAGGGATTATAGCAATCAGCCCCAGCATTTT.

The gene calls are TRBV19 and TRBJ1-1; D call uncertain. Trimming pared 3 bases from V and 0 bases from J, leaving 2 bases between. Germline V CDR1 and CDR2: LNHDA, SQIVND (reference sequence). CDR3 length: 12 residues. The CDR3 nucleotides are TGTGCCAGTAGTATCGTGAACACTGAAGCTTTCTTT. It translates to CASSIVNTEAFF.

The rearrangement uses TRBV25-1 and TRBJ2-1; TRBD1 matches 10 bases. Trimming at V came to 4 bases and at J to 7 bases, leaving 7 bases not matched to a gene. CDR3 size: 15 residues. Germline CDR1 is MGHDK and CDR2 is SYGVNS. Written as DNA, the CDR3 is TGTGCCAGCAGTGCAGACAGGGGGCGGGCGAATGAGCAGTTCTTC. This encodes CASSADRGRANEQFF. The full variable domain, its missing parts supplied by reference TRBV25-1 and TRBJ2-1, is EADIYQTPRYLVIGTGKKITLECSQTMGHDKMYWYQQDPGMELHLIHYSYGVNSTEKGDLSSESTVSRIRTEHFPLTLESARPSHTSQYLCASSADRGRANEQFFGPGTRLTVL.

The J gene is TRBJ2-3, the V gene TRBV18; weak D call: TRBD2 (6 bases). There are 17 residues in the CDR3. V lost 1 base, J lost 2 bases, and 16 bases lay in between. Looked up from germline, CDR1 is KGHSH and CDR2 is LQKENI. For the CDR3, the DNA is TGTGCCAGCTCACCACTCCGCCCTAGCGAGATCACAGATACGCAGTATTTT. The encoded protein is CASSPLRPSEITDTQYF.

This rearrangement joins TRBV5-1 to TRBJ1-4, with D possibly matching TRBD1 (6 bases). The V end was cut by 2 bases, the J end by 7 bases, with 9 bases between. The CDR3 is made up of 13 amino acids. Germline assignment: CDR1 SGHRS and CDR2 YFSETQ. The CDR3 sequence is CASSFRGAEKLFF. The CDR3 bases are TGCGCCAGCAGCTTCCGGGGGGCTGAAAAACTGTTTTTT. Drawing the rest from reference TRBV5-1 and TRBJ1-4, the complete variable domain is KAGVTQTPRYLIKTRGQQVTLSCSPISGHRSVSWYQQTPGQGLQFLFEYFSETQRNKGNFPGRFSGRQFSNSRSEMNVSTLELGDSALYLCASSFRGAEKLFFGSGTQLSVL.

CDR3 sequence reads: CASSLTPVGGGYTF. CDR3 in DNA: TGCGCCAGCAGCTTGACCCCGGTGGGGGGTGGCTACACCTTC. The chain employs TRBV5-1 and TRBJ1-2; D is possibly TRBD1 (5 bases). The CDR3 runs 14 residues. V gave up 1 base and J gave up 7 bases, with 14 bases separating them. Germline V gene sequence: CDR1 SGHRS, CDR2 YFSETQ.

The CDR3 sequence is CASSRDFTGLTGELFF. For the CDR3, the DNA is TGTGCCAGCTCGCGGGACTTTACGGGATTAACCGGGGAGCTGTTTTTT. The V call is TRBV18, the J call TRBJ2-2; a weak D match, TRBD2 (6 bases). CDR3 length: 16 amino acids. Germline V gene lookup returns CDR1 KGHSH and CDR2 LQKENI. V lost 6 bases and J lost 5, with 19 bases in between.